This T cell receptor (beta chain) was captured in a study of breast tumors, draining lymph nodes, adjacent tissues listed by TCRdb under 2016. Background on the whole study: TCR beta repertoires were compared across tumor, adjacent nontumor tissue and axillary lymph nodes obtained from breast cancer patients. The study aimed to assess the relationships and possible T-cell exchange between tumor, surrounding tissue and draining lymph node repertoires in human breast cancer. Study-wide conclusions, independent of this receptor: Tumor T-cell repertoires showed less diversity than lymph node repertoires and more diversity than nontumor tissue repertoires, and tumor T-cell repertoires showed preferential V and J gene usage. A scenario in which most tumor T cells derive from the lymph node and then expand within tumor tissue was judged to be consistent with the data. The similarity between tumor and nontumor tissue repertoires was significantly greater in luminal-like breast cancer than in basal-like breast cancer. The conclusion that tumor T cells originate in lymph nodes was framed as consistent with a hypothesis rather than directly demonstrated.

The sequencer listed for this sample is Illumina HiSeq 2000. Multiplex PCR amplification was used to build the TCR beta chain libraries. High-throughput sequencing was used to analyze the amplified TCR beta chain products. TCRdb redid the processing of the public reads, applying fastp at Q25 and MiXCR, and retained in-frame beta chains. Merged by CDR3 protein, the rows form single entries marked with the most common genes and DNA. This sample lists tens of thousands of distinct CDR3 sequences; approximately 19% were detected once. Clones ranked in the top ten supply about 2.5% of the sample. The CDR3 goes from the cysteine to the phenylalanine over 15 residues. Only the CDR3 region is kept as DNA, spanning 45 bases read in frame from base 1. The germline V gene (reference sequence) supplies CDR1 SEHNR and CDR2 FQNEAQ. Germline trimming amounts to 0 bases on V and 8 bases on J, with 6 as the count of junction bases outside the gene matches.

The lymph node samples were taken from the axillary draining lymph nodes of breast cancer patients. This clonotype showed up just a few times. Which antigen it targets is not known. Qualities for individual bases were not recorded, and no much larger clone is one base off. Specimen: axillary lymph node tissue. This clonotype was obtained from a female donor with breast cancer. Some clones in this sample may be carry-over from other donors' samples. The rearrangement joined TRBV7-9 to TRBJ1-1, and TRBD1 aligns with 10 junction nucleotides. The encoded CDR3 is CASSLAGTGANEAFF. The DNA reads as follows: TGTGCCAGCAGCTTAGCCGGGACAGGGGCGAACGAAGCTTTCTTT.